The 2 T cell receptor beta chains below all came from one sample that was sequenced in a study of cytomegalovirus exposure and HLA in healthy donors. Profiling relied on immunoSEQ multiplex PCR, and the TCRdb table lists in-frame clones only, not all of them. The sample has 150,000 or so clones, 80% to 85% seen once; the top ten hold roughly 10%. What was sequenced was PBMCs. These receptors all stem from a man aged 25-45 years in good health and CMV-seropositive.

This clone was seen more than once but under ten times. CDR3: CASSPTGTAAELFF. In nucleotides, the CDR3 is TGTGCCAGCAGCCCAACCGGTACAGCGGCGGAACTGTTTTTT. The genes are TRBV7-6 and TRBJ1-4; unclear D gene. The CDR3 totals 14 residues. V lost 5 bases, J lost 12 bases, and 19 bases lay in between. Germline-derived CDR1 and CDR2 are SGHVS and FNYEAQ.

V and J are TRBV7-9 and TRBJ2-7; 9 bases are shared with TRBD1. The germline V gene has CDR1 SEHNR and CDR2 FQNEAQ (reference sequence). This CDR3 is built from 15 residues. V shed 2 bases, J shed 6 bases, and the junction held 8 bases outside the gene matches. In DNA, the CDR3 is TGTGCCAGCAGCTTATCTGGTGGACAGGGGCGCGAGCAGTACTTC. Its translation is CASSLSGGQGREQYF.